One T cell receptor (beta chain) is described in this entry. The V and J ends lost 0 bases and 1 base, in that order; junction bases with no gene match: 4. Germline CDR1 SGHNT, CDR2 YYREEE (reference sequence). This CDR3 spans 16 amino acids. Source study methods: Cell counts per sample came from amplifying reference gene primers. Profiling relied on immunoSEQ multiplex PCR, and the TCRdb table lists in-frame clones only, not all of them. V, J and clone size are those of that table, while D and trimming were read from the DNA. The sample carries roughly 43,000 clones, 80% to 90% recorded once. The data were obtained in a study of blood T cell repertoires in COVID-19. Study as a whole: The United States, Italy and Spain provided the acute and convalescent COVID-19 samples. The cDNA or gDNA used as material had been derived from T cells, B-cell-depleted T cells, or PBMCs.

The sequenced sample consisted of peripheral blood. This chain connects TRBV5-4 to TRBJ2-1; TRBD2 matches at 7 bases. This sequence was found in a human donor in a cohort sampled during active COVID-19. The donor label of this sample is uncertain. CDR3 bases: TGTGCCAGCAGCTTGGGCGGGGGAAGATCCTACAATGAGCAGTTCTTC. It specifies CASSLGGGRSYNEQFF.